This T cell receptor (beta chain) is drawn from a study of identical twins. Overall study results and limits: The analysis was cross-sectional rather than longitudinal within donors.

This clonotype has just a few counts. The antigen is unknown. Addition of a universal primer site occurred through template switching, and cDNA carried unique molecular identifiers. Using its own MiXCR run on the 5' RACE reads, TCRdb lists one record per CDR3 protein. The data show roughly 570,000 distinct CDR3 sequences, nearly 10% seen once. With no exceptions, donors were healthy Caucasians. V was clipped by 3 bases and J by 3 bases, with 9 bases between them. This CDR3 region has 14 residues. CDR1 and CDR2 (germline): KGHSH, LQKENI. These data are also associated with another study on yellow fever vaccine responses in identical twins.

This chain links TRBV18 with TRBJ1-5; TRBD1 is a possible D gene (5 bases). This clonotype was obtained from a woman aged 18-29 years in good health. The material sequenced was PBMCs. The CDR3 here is CASSPPGPNQPQHF. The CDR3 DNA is TGTGCCAGCTCACCTCCGGGGCCCAATCAGCCCCAGCATTTT.